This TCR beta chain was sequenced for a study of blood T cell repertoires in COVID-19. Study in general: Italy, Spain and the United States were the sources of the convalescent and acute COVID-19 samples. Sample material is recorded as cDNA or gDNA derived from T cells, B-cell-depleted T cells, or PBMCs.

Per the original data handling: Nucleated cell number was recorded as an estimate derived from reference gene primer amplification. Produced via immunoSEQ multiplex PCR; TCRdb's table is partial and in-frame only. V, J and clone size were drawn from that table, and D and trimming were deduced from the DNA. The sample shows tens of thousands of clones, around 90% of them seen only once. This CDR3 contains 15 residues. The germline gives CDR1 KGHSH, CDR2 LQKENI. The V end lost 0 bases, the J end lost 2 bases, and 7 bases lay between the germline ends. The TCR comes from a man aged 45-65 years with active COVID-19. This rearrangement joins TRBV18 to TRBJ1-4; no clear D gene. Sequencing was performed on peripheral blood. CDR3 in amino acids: CASSPPGETNEKLFF. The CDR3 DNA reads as TGTGCCAGCTCACCACCGGGAGAGACTAATGAAAAACTGTTTTTT.